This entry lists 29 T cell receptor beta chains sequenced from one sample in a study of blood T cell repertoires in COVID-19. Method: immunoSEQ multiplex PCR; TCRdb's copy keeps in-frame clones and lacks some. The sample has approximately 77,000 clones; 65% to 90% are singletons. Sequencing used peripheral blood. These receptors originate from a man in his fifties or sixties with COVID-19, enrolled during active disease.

The CDR3 region has the DNA TGTGCCTGGAGTGGGGGGACATGGAACACTGAAGCTTTCTTT. Its protein product is CAWSGGTWNTEAFF. The chain links TRBV30 to TRBJ1-1, with TRBD1 as a possible D gene (6 bases). The germline CDR1 and CDR2 sequences are GTSNPN and SVGIG (reference sequence). The CDR3 is 14 amino acids. V was clipped by 1 base and J by 1 base, with 10 bases between them.

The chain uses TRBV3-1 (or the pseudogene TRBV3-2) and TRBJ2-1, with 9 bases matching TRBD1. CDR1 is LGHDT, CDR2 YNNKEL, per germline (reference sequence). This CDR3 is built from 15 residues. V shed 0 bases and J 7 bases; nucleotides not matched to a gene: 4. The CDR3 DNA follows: TGTGCCAGCAGCCAAGACGGGACAGGGATTAATGAGCAGTTCTTC. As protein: CASSQDGTGINEQFF.

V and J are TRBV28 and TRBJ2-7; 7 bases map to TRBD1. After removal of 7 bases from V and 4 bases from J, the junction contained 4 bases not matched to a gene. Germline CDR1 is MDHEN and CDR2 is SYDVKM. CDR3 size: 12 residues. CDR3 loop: CASNRGAYEQYF. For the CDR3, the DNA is TGTGCCAGCAACAGGGGAGCATACGAGCAGTACTTC.

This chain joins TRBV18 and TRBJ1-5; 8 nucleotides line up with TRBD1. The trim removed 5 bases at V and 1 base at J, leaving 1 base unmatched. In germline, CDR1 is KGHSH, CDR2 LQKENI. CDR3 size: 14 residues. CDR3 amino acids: CASSSGGSNQPQHF. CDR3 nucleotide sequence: TGTGCCAGCTCATCAGGGGGCAGCAATCAGCCCCAGCATTTT.

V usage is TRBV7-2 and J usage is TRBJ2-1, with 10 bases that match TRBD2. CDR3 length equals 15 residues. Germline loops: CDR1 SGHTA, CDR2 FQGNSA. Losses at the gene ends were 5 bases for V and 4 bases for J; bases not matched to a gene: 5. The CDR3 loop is CASSLGLAEYNEQFF. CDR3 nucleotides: TGTGCCAGCAGCCTCGGACTAGCGGAATACAATGAGCAGTTCTTC.

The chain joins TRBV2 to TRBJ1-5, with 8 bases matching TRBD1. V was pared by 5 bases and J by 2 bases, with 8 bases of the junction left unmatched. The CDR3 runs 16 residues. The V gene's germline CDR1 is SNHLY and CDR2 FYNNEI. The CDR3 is CASSRQGTAGNQPQHF. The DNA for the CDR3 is TGTGCCAGCAGTAGACAGGGGACGGCCGGCAATCAGCCCCAGCATTTT.

Here the CDR3 reads CASSQERSSGYTF. As DNA, the CDR3 is TGTGCCAGCAGCCAAGAGAGGAGCTCGGGCTACACCTTC. J is TRBJ1-2 and V is TRBV4-2, with D unclear. V lost 0 bases to trimming and J lost 8 bases, with 10 bases between them. Germline CDR1 LGHNA, CDR2 YNFKEQ. The CDR3 sequence is 13 residues long.

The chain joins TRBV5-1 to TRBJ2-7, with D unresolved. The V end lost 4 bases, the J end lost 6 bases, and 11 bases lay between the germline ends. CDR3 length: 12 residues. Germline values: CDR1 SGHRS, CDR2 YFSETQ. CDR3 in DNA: TGCGCCAGCAGCCCTGGAGTGAGCGAGCAGTACTTC. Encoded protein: CASSPGVSEQYF.

CDR3 protein: CASSRGQGGSSGYTF. DNA of the CDR3: TGTGCCAGCAGCCGGGGACAGGGGGGGTCCTCTGGCTACACCTTC. The rearrangement joins TRBV5-8 to TRBJ1-2; 11 positions match TRBD1. The CDR3 loop spans 15 amino acids. Losses at the gene ends were 4 bases for V and 7 bases for J; bases not matched to a gene: 9. Germline V gives CDR1 SGHTS, CDR2 YDEGEE.

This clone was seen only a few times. The CDR3 is CASRSSGSSGELFF. Written as DNA, the CDR3 is TGTGCCAGCAGATCTAGCGGGAGTTCCGGGGAGCTGTTTTTT. J is TRBJ2-2 and V is TRBV3-1 (or the pseudogene TRBV3-2); 10 bases agree with TRBD2. Germline V lookup: CDR1 LGHDT, CDR2 YNNKEL (reference sequence). J lost 6 bases, V lost 6 bases, and 4 bases had no gene match. CDR3 length equals 14 residues.

The CDR3 DNA follows: TGTGCCAGCACCAATGGCGGACACTCCTACGAGCAGTACTTC. Translated: CASTNGGHSYEQYF. The chain combines TRBV6-5 with TRBJ2-7; TRBD1 is a possible D gene (5 bases). V was clipped by 7 bases and J by 0 bases, with 13 bases between them. The CDR3 sequence is 14 residues long. In germline, CDR1 is MNHEY, CDR2 SVGAGI.

The CDR3 region is CASSHPAGGSYEQYF. The CDR3 DNA reads TGCGCCAGCAGCCACCCGGCAGGGGGCTCCTACGAGCAGTACTTC. The chain combines TRBV4-1 with TRBJ2-7; the match to TRBD1 covers 7 bases. This CDR3 comprises 15 residues. Germline CDR1 reads MGHRA; CDR2 reads YSYEKL. With 3 bases clipped from V and 0 bases from J, the junction kept 5 bases outside the gene matches.

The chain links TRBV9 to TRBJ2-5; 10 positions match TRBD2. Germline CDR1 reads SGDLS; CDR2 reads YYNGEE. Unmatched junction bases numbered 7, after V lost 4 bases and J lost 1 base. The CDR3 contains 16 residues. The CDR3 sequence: CASSTRTSGFQETQYF. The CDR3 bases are TGTGCCAGCAGCACCCGGACTAGCGGCTTCCAAGAGACCCAGTACTTC.

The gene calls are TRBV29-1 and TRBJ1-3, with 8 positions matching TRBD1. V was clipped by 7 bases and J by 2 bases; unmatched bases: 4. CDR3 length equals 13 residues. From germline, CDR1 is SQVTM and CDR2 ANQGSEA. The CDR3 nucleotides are TGCAGCGCCTCACAGGGGGCTGGAAACACCATATATTTT. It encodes CSASQGAGNTIYF.

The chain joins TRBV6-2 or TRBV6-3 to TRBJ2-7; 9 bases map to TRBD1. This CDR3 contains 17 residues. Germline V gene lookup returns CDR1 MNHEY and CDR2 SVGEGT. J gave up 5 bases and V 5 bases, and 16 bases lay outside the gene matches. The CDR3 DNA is TGTGCCAGCAGTAAGTACCTCCCCGGACAGGGGAACCACGAGCAGTACTTC. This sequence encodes CASSKYLPGQGNHEQYF.

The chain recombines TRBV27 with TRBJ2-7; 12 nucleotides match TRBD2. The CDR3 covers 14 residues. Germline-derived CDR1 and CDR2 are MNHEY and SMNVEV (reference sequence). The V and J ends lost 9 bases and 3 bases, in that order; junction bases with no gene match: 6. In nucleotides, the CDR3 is TGTGCCAGTAGGCGGGGACTAGCGGGCTACGAGCAGTACTTC. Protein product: CASRRGLAGYEQYF.

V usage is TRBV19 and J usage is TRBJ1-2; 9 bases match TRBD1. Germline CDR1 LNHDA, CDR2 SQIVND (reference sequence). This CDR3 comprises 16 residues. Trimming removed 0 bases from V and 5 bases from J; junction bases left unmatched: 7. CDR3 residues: CASSIEGTGKSYGYTF. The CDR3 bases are TGTGCCAGTAGTATAGAGGGGACAGGGAAATCGTATGGCTACACCTTC.

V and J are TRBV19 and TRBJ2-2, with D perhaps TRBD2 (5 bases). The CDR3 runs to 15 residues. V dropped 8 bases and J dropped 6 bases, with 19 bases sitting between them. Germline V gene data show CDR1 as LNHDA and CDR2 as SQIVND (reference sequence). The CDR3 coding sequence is TGTGCCAGTCACCTGGCGGGTGGGCCTTCCGGGGAGCTGTTTTTT. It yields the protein CASHLAGGPSGELFF.

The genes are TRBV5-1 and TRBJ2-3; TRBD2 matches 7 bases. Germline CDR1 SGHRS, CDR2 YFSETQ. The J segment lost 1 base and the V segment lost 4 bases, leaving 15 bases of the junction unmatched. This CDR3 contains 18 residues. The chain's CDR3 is CASSPIGGRASGTDTQYF. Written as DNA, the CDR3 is TGCGCCAGCAGCCCCATCGGGGGGAGGGCCTCCGGCACAGATACGCAGTATTTT.

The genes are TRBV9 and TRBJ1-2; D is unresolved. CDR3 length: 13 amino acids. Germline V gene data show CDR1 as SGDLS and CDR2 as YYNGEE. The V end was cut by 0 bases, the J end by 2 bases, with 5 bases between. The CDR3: CASSVDSNYGYTF. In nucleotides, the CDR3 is TGTGCCAGCAGCGTAGACAGCAACTATGGCTACACCTTC. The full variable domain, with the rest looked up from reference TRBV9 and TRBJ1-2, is DSGVTQTPKHLITATGQRVTLRCSPRSGDLSVYWYQQSLDQGLQFLIQYYNGEERAKGNILERFSAQQFPDLHSELNLSSLELGDSALYFCASSVDSNYGYTFGSGTRLTVV.

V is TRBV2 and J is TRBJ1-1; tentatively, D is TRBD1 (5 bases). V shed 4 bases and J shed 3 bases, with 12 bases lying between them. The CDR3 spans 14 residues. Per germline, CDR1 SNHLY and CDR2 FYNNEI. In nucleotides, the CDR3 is TGTGCCAGCAGTGCAGGGTGGATTGACACTGAAGCTTTCTTT. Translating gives CASSAGWIDTEAFF.

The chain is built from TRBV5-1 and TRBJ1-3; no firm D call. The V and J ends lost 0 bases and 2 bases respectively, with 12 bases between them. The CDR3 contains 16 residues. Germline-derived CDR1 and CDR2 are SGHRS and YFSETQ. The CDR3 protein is CASSLELSNAGNTIYF. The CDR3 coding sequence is TGCGCCAGCAGCTTGGAATTGTCTAACGCTGGAAACACCATATATTTT.

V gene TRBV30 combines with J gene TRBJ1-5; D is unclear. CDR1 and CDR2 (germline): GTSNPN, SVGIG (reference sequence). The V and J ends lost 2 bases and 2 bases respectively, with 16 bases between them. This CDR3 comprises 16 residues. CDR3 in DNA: TGTGCCTGGAGTCTCGGTGGTGGGGAGGGCAATCAGCCCCAGCATTTT. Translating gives CAWSLGGGEGNQPQHF.

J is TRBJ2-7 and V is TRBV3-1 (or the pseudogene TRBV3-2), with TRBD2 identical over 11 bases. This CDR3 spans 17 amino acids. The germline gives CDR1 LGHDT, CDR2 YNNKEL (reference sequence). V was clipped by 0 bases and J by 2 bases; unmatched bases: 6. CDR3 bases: TGTGCCAGCAGCCAAGATATTGGGACTAGCGGTACCTACGAGCAGTACTTC. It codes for CASSQDIGTSGTYEQYF.

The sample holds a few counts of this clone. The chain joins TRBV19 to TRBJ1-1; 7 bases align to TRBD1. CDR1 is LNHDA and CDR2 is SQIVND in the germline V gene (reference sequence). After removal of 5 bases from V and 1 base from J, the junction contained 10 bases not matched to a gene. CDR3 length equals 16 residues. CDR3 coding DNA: TGTGCCAGTAGTTTCAGCAGGGGGGTGGGGAACACTGAAGCTTTCTTT. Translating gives CASSFSRGVGNTEAFF.

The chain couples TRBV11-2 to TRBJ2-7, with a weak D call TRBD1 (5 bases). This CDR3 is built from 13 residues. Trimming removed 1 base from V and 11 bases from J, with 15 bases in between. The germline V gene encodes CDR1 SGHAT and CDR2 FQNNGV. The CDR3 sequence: CASSLGGQGPKYF. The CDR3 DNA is TGTGCCAGCAGCTTAGGAGGTCAGGGCCCCAAGTACTTC.

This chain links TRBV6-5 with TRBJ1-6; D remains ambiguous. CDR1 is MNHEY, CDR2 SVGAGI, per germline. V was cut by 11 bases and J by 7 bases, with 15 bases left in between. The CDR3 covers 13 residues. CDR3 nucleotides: TGTGCCTCCTCGGGTCAAGTGAATTCACCCCTCCACTTT. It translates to CASSGQVNSPLHF.

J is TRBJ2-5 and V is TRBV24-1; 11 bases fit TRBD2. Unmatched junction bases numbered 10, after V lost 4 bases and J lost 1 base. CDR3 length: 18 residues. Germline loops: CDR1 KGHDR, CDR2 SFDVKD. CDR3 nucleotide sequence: TGTGCCACCAGTGACCCTGCCGGGACTAGCGGTTTCCAAGAGACCCAGTACTTC. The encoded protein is CATSDPAGTSGFQETQYF.

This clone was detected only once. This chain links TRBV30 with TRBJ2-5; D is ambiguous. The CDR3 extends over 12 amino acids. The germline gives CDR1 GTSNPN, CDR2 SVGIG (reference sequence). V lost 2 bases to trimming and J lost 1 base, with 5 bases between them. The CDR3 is CAWSTTQETQYF. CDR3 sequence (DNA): TGTGCCTGGAGTACTACCCAAGAGACCCAGTACTTC.